Presented here are 21 T cell receptor beta chains from one specimen sequenced in a study of blood T cell repertoires in COVID-19. Profiled with immunoSEQ multiplex PCR; TCRdb holds only in-frame clones, not every one. The sample records about 250,000 clones, around 88% being singletons. The sequenced sample was peripheral blood. These receptors were taken from a woman in her 30s with COVID-19, enrolled during active disease.

The chain uses TRBV20-1 and TRBJ1-1; D remains ambiguous. The CDR3 loop spans 17 amino acids. CDR1 is DFQATT, CDR2 SNEGSKA, per germline (reference sequence). V lost 3 bases, J lost 1 base, and 21 bases lay in between. The CDR3 here is CSASAGLRTIRNTEAFF. DNA for the CDR3: TGCAGTGCTAGTGCCGGTCTTAGAACGATAAGGAACACTGAAGCTTTCTTT.

This rearrangement joins TRBV7-6 to TRBJ2-1; weak D call: TRBD2 (7 bases). V was pared by 1 base and J by 10 bases, with 14 bases between. There are 14 residues in the CDR3. Germline CDR1 and CDR2: SGHVS and FNYEAQ. CDR3 DNA sequence: TGTGCCAGCAGCTTAGGAGGGGGGGCCGGGGAGCAGTTCTTC. Protein product: CASSLGGGAGEQFF.

The V and J genes are TRBV7-2 and TRBJ1-1; a possible D gene is TRBD1 (6 bases). Trimming removed 5 bases from V and 2 bases from J, with 9 bases in between. The CDR3 extends over 13 amino acids. Germline CDR1 and CDR2: SGHTA and FQGNSA. The CDR3 is CASSQDRNTEAFF. Written as DNA, the CDR3 is TGTGCCAGCAGCCAGGACAGAAACACTGAAGCTTTCTTT. The full variable domain, completed using reference TRBV7-2 and TRBJ1-1, is GAGVSQSPSNKVTEKGKDVELRCDPISGHTALYWYRQSLGQGLEFLIYFQGNSAPDKSGLPSDRFSAERTGGSVSTLTIQRTQQEDSAVYLCASSQDRNTEAFFGQGTRLTVV.

The chain links TRBV14 to TRBJ1-2, with D possibly TRBD1 on 5 matching bases. Trimming took off 2 bases at V and 4 bases at J, with 8 bases between the two ends. The CDR3 has 13 amino acids. The germline V gene encodes CDR1 SGHDN and CDR2 FVKESK. The CDR3 bases are TGTGCCAGCAGCCAACAGGGAGGCTATGGCTACACCTTC. Amino acids: CASSQQGGYGYTF.

The rearrangement joins TRBV7-8 to TRBJ2-7, with 7 bases matching TRBD1. The CDR3 sequence is 15 residues long. CDR1 is SGHVS, CDR2 FQNEAQ, per germline. V dropped 1 base and J dropped 2; count of bases not matched to a gene: 5. CDR3 nucleotides: TGTGCCAGCAGCTTAGGGAGAGGGGGCCCCTACGAGCAGTACGTC. Protein: CASSLGRGGPYEQYV.

This rearrangement joins TRBV7-9 to TRBJ1-1; D is possibly TRBD1 (5 bases). CDR3 length: 14 residues. Germline CDR1 SEHNR, CDR2 FQNEAQ (reference sequence). The V gene lost 5 bases and the J gene lost 1 base, with 11 bases spanning the gap. The CDR3 reads CASSTPTANTEAFF. As DNA, the CDR3 is TGTGCCAGCAGCACCCCGACAGCGAACACTGAAGCTTTCTTT.

The CDR3 DNA follows: TGTGCCAGCAGCTTGTTTTTCTTAGGGACAGGGGAAAGCACAGATACGCAGTATTTT. Translating it yields CASSLFFLGTGESTDTQYF. The chain uses TRBV7-2 and TRBJ2-3; 10 bases fit TRBD1. After removal of 3 bases from V and 0 bases from J, the junction contained 12 bases not matched to a gene. Germline loops: CDR1 SGHTA, CDR2 FQGNSA. The CDR3 totals 19 residues. Full variable domain (outside the CDR3, taken from reference TRBV7-2 and TRBJ2-3): GAGVSQSPSNKVTEKGKDVELRCDPISGHTALYWYRQSLGQGLEFLIYFQGNSAPDKSGLPSDRFSAERTGGSVSTLTIQRTQQEDSAVYLCASSLFFLGTGESTDTQYFGPGTRLTVL.

The chain combines TRBV27 with TRBJ2-4, with 9 bases matching TRBD2. V lost 3 bases, J lost 8 bases, and 8 bases stayed unmatched. Germline lookup yields CDR1 MNHEY and CDR2 SMNVEV (reference sequence). The CDR3 totals 15 residues. The CDR3 DNA sequence: TGTGCCAGCAGTTTTCTAGGCGGGAGGGGGGACATTCAGTACTTC. It codes for CASSFLGGRGDIQYF.

The chain has TRBV28 and TRBJ2-5; TRBD1 matches 9 bases. This CDR3 has 15 residues. After removal of 5 bases from V and 2 bases from J, the junction contained 6 bases not matched to a gene. Germline CDR1 is MDHEN and CDR2 is SYDVKM. CDR3 sequence (DNA): TGTGCCAGCAGTACCCCGGACAGGGGACAAGAGACCCAGTACTTC. It encodes CASSTPDRGQETQYF.

The rearrangement joins TRBV7-9 to TRBJ1-4, with TRBD1 matching over 10 bases. Germline loops: CDR1 SEHNR, CDR2 FQNEAQ (reference sequence). The CDR3 is made up of 15 amino acids. Trimming at V came to 3 bases and at J to 8 bases, leaving 6 bases not matched to a gene. CDR3: CASSFIGTGDEKLFF. CDR3 sequence (DNA): TGTGCCAGCAGCTTCATCGGGACAGGGGACGAAAAACTGTTTTTT.

This chain connects TRBV4-3 to TRBJ1-2; 8 nucleotides agree with TRBD1. Trimming took 2 bases from V and 8 from J; bases not matched to a gene: 7. This CDR3 contains 14 residues. Germline CDR1 is LGHNA and CDR2 is YSLEER. CDR3 sequence reads: CASSQYDRGEGYTF. The CDR3 DNA reads as TGCGCCAGCAGCCAATATGACAGGGGTGAAGGCTACACCTTC.

V gene TRBV7-2 combines with J gene TRBJ2-7; D may be TRBD1 (6 bases). Germline V gene sequence: CDR1 SGHTA, CDR2 FQGNSA. V was pared by 0 bases and J by 3 bases, with 15 bases between. This CDR3 has 16 amino acids. The DNA for the CDR3 is TGTGCCAGCAGCTTAGCGCGGGCAGGGGATCGCTACGAGCAGTACTTC. Its translation is CASSLARAGDRYEQYF.

A few counts support this clone. This chain links TRBV7-2 with TRBJ2-6, with D unclear. Trimming cost V 2 bases and J 0 bases, with 17 bases left between them. There are 19 residues in the CDR3. Germline values: CDR1 SGHTA, CDR2 FQGNSA. CDR3 nucleotides: TGTGCCAGCAGCTTACGTCCTAGTCCTTCTGCCTCTGGGGCCAACGTCCTGACTTTC. It encodes CASSLRPSPSASGANVLTF. Full variable domain (remainder filled in from reference TRBV7-2 and TRBJ2-6): GAGVSQSPSNKVTEKGKDVELRCDPISGHTALYWYRQSLGQGLEFLIYFQGNSAPDKSGLPSDRFSAERTGGSVSTLTIQRTQQEDSAVYLCASSLRPSPSASGANVLTFGAGSRLTVL.

This clone was seen once. V and J are TRBV2 and TRBJ1-6; perhaps TRBD1 as D (6 bases). Per germline, CDR1 SNHLY and CDR2 FYNNEI. The V end lost 6 bases, the J end lost 6 bases, and 18 bases lay between the germline ends. The CDR3 is 16 residues long. CDR3 in amino acids: CASSLQGPGGNSPLHF. The CDR3 nucleotides are TGTGCCAGCAGCCTACAGGGTCCTGGAGGTAATTCACCCCTCCACTTT.

This clone appeared a single time. The V gene is TRBV7-9, the J gene TRBJ1-4; TRBD1 matches at 9 bases. CDR1 and CDR2 from the germline V gene are SEHNR and FQNEAQ (reference sequence). The CDR3 has 14 amino acids. Trimming took 5 bases from V and 6 from J; bases not matched to a gene: 4. CDR3 nucleotides: TGTGCCAGCAGCCTTTGGACAGGGGATGAAAAACTGTTTTTT. Amino acids: CASSLWTGDEKLFF.

The chain carries TRBV10-3 and TRBJ2-1; the match to TRBD2 covers 10 bases. CDR3 size: 16 residues. V dropped 0 bases and J dropped 5; count of bases not matched to a gene: 4. The germline CDR1 and CDR2 sequences are ENHRY and SYGVKD. For the CDR3, the DNA is TGTGCCATCAGTGAGTCGAGGACTAGCGGCAACAATGAGCAGTTCTTC. This sequence encodes CAISESRTSGNNEQFF.

This clone was seen a few times. The rearrangement links TRBV18 to TRBJ2-2; 7 bases are a match to TRBD1. CDR3 length: 16 residues. V trimming: 6 bases; J trimming: 4 bases; junction bases outside the gene matches: 11. CDR1 is KGHSH, CDR2 LQKENI, per germline. The CDR3 sequence is CASSPYRGRSTGELFF. The CDR3 DNA reads as TGTGCCAGCTCCCCATACAGGGGACGGAGCACCGGGGAGCTGTTTTTT.

The rearrangement joins TRBV4-1 to TRBJ1-5; tentatively, D is TRBD1 (6 bases). The CDR3 consists of 15 residues. Germline V CDR1 and CDR2: MGHRA, YSYEKL. V shed 2 bases and J shed 5 bases, with 13 bases lying between them. CDR3 sequence reads: CASSQPGQLHQPQHF. The CDR3 DNA follows: TGCGCCAGCAGCCAACCAGGACAGCTCCATCAGCCCCAGCATTTT.

The V call is TRBV9, the J call TRBJ1-6; D remains unclear. With 0 bases removed from V and 7 bases from J, the gap between germline ends came to 14 bases. The CDR3 loop spans 16 amino acids. In germline, CDR1 is SGDLS, CDR2 YYNGEE. The CDR3 DNA reads as TGTGCCAGCAGCGTAGACCCCGGAGGCGTAAATTCACCCCTCCACTTT. Translation: CASSVDPGGVNSPLHF.

This clone occurred once. The rearrangement uses TRBV5-1 and TRBJ2-5, with 14 bases matching TRBD2. J gave up 5 bases and V 5 bases, and 5 bases lay outside the gene matches. The length of the CDR3 is 15 residues. Germline V gene sequence: CDR1 SGHRS, CDR2 YFSETQ. This CDR3 is CASSTTSGGGETQYF. The CDR3 nucleotides are TGCGCCAGCAGTACGACTAGCGGGGGGGGTGAGACCCAGTACTTC.

The chain carries TRBV19 and TRBJ2-3; 7 nucleotides agree with TRBD2. Germline V gene data show CDR1 as LNHDA and CDR2 as SQIVND (reference sequence). The trim removed 5 bases at V and 0 bases at J, leaving 8 bases unmatched. This CDR3 has 16 residues. The chain's CDR3 is CASSPPGAGSTDTQYF. The CDR3, as DNA: TGTGCCAGTAGTCCCCCAGGAGCGGGGAGCACAGATACGCAGTATTTT. The whole variable domain, remainder taken from reference TRBV19 and TRBJ2-3, is DGGITQSPKYLFRKEGQNVTLSCEQNLNHDAMYWYRQDPGQGLRLIYYSQIVNDFQKGDIAEGYSVSREKKESFPLTVTSAQKNPTAFYLCASSPPGAGSTDTQYFGPGTRLTVL.